This T cell receptor beta chain was found in a study of T cell responses to AZD1222 COVID-19 vaccine. V was trimmed by 4 bases and J by 0 bases, leaving 11 bases between them. This CDR3 contains 15 residues. From germline, CDR1 is SGHTS and CDR2 YDEGEE. Sequencing used immunoSEQ multiplex PCR; TCRdb keeps in-frame clones, though not all of them. The sample has roughly 180,000 clones, 94% seen once; the top ten hold about 0.64%. General study findings and limits: The CD4 TCRs associated with vaccination extended across spike and predominated at 160-218 and 743-854. Only five to seven AZD1222 recipients were seropositive at baseline. Once two AZD1222 doses were given, Spike-specific TCR breadth and depth went up. Close to half of spike-specific TCRs reportedly recognize unmutated variant regions.

On this clone itself: The antigen is not known.

This clonotype originated in an adult in good health. The sample in question was peripheral blood, obtained on day 0 of AZD1222 vaccination. The rearrangement links TRBV5-8 to TRBJ1-3; weak D call: TRBD1 (5 bases). CDR3 nucleotides: TGTGCCAGCAGCCCGCAGGGAGGCTCTGGAAACACCATATATTTT. Translated: CASSPQGGSGNTIYF.